This TCR beta chain was captured in a study of cytomegalovirus exposure and HLA in healthy donors. Whole-study results and caveats: Accurate prediction of HLA-A and HLA-B alleles (for most subjects) was reportedly achieved from TCR beta sequences. Among CMV-associated TCR beta chains, most appeared HLA-restricted in a later analysis.

V lost 3 bases, J lost 5 bases, and 5 bases lay in between. Germline loops: CDR1 SGHAT, CDR2 FQDESV (reference sequence). The CDR3 is made up of 11 amino acids. The PCR had 60 Vbeta and 13 Jbeta primers. The repertoire was sequenced with immunoSEQ multiplex PCR; TCRdb's copy has only in-frame clones and lacks some. With under 45,000 clones in the sample, the ten largest clones hold more than 3%. Comments on this clone: Its matching antigen is unknown.

The specimen sequenced was PBMCs. This chain uses TRBV11-1 with TRBJ2-7, with D unresolved. This clonotype was sampled from a male donor in good health and CMV-seronegative. CDR3 coding DNA: TGTGCCAGCAGCTTCATTGACGAGCAGTACTTC. Protein sequence: CASSFIDEQYF.